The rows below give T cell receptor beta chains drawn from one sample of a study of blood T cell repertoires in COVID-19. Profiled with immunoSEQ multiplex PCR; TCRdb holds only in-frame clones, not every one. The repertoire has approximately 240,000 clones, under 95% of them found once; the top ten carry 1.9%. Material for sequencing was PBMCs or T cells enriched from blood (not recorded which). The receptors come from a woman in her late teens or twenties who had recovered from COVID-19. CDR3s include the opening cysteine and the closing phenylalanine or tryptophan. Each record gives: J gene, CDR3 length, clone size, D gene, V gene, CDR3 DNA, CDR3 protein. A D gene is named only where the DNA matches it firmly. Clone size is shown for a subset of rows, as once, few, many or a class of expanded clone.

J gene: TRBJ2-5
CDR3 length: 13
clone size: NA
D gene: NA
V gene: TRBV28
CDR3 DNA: TGTGCCAGCAGCGACCGAGGAGTAGAGACCCAGTACTTC
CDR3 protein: CASSDRGVETQYF

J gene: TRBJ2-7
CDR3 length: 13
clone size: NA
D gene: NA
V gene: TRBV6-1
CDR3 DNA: TGTGCCAGCAGTGATCCCCCCGGGTACGAGCAGTACTTC
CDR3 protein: CASSDPPGYEQYF

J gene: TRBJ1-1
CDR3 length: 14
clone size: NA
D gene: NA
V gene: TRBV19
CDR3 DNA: TGTGCCTCCCCAACGCAGGGTCGGGACACTGAAGCTTTCTTT
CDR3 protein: CASPTQGRDTEAFF

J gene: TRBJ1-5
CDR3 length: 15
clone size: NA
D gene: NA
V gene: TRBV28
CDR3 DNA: TGTGCCAGCAGCCGGGTAGCCGAGGCCAATCAGCCCCAGCATTTT
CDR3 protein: CASSRVAEANQPQHF

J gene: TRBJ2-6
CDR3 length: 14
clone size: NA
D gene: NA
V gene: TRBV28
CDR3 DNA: TGTGCCAGCCGGTCGACCAGGGGGGCCAACGTCCTGACTTTC
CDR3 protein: CASRSTRGANVLTF

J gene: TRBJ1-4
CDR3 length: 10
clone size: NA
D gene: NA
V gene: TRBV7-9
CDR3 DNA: TGTGCCAGCGGGGAGCAAAAACTGTTTTTT
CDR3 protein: CASGEQKLFF

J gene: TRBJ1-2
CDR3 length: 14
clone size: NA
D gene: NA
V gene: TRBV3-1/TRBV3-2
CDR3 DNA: TGTGCCAGCAGCCAAGGGGGCATAGACTATGGCTACACCTTC
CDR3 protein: CASSQGGIDYGYTF

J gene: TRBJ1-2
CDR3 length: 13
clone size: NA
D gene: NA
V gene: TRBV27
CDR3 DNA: TGTGCCAGCAGTTTAGGAGGGAGCTATGGCTACACCTTC
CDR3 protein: CASSLGGSYGYTF

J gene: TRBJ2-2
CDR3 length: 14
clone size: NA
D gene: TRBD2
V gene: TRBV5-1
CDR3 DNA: TGCGCCAGCAGACTAGCGGGCAACACCGGGGAGCTGTTTTTT
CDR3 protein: CASRLAGNTGELFF

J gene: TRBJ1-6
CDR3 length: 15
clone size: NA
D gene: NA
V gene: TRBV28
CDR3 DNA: TGTGCCAGCAGTTTACACCAACGGGGGAATTCACCCCTCCACTTT
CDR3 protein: CASSLHQRGNSPLHF

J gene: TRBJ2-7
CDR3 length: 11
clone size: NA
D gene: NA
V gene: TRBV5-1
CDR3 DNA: TGCGCCAGCAGCCTAGGGGGCGAGCAGTACTTC
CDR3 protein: CASSLGGEQYF

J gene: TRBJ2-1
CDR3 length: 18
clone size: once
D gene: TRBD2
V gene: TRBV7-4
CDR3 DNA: TGTGCCAGCAGCTTGACCACCCCCGGGACTAGCGGGAAGGTTGAGCAGTTCTTC
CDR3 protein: CASSLTTPGTSGKVEQFF

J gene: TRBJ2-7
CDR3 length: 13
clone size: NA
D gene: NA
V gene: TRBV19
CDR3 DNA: TGTGCCAGTAGTACATCACTAGACTACGAGCAGTACTTC
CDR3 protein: CASSTSLDYEQYF

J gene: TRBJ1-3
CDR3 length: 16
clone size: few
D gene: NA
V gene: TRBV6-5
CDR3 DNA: TGTGCCAGCAGTTACTCGTTTCCCAGCTCTGGAAACACCATATATTTT
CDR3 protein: CASSYSFPSSGNTIYF

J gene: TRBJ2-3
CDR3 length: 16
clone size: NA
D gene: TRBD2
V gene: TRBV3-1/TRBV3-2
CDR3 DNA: TGTGCCAGCAGTGAACCGGGACTAGGGATCACAGATACGCAGTATTTT
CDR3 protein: CASSEPGLGITDTQYF

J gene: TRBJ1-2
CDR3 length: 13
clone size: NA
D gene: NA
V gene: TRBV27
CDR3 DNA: TGTGCCAGCAGTTTCGGTAGCGACTATGGCTACACCTTC
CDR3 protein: CASSFGSDYGYTF

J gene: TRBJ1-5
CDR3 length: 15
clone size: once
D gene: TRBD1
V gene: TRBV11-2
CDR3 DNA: TGTGCCAGCAGCTTAGGGACAGGGGGCAGGCAGCCCCAGCATTTT
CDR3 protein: CASSLGTGGRQPQHF

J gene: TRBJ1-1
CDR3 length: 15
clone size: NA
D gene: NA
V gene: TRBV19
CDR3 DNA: TGTGCCAGTAGTATTCGGCGGCAAATGAACACTGAAGCTTTCTTT
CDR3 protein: CASSIRRQMNTEAFF

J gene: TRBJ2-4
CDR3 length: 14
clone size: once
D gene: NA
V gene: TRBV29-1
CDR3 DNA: TGCAGCGTGGAATCACGGTTGGCCAAAAACATTCAGTACTTC
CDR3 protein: CSVESRLAKNIQYF

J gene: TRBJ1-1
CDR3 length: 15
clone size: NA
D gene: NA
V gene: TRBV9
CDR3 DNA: TGTGCCAGCACCCCGCCCCCAGCGGGGGCCACTGAAGCTTTCTTT
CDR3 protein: CASTPPPAGATEAFF

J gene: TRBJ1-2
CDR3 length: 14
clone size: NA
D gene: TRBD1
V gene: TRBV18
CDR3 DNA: TGTGCCAGCTCAAAATCAGGGGGCGCAGATGGCTACACCTTC
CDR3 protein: CASSKSGGADGYTF

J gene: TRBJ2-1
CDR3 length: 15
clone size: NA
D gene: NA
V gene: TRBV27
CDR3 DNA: TGTGCCAGCAGTCTCAGACAGCCCTCCTACAATGAGCAGTTCTTC
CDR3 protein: CASSLRQPSYNEQFF

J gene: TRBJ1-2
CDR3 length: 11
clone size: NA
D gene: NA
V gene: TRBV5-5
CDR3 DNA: TGTGCCAGCAGCTTGGTGGCCAGCTACACCTTC
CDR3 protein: CASSLVASYTF

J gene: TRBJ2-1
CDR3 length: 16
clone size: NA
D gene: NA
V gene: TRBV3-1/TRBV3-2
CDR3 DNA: TGTGCCAGCAGCGAAATTAGGGGGGGCCGCAACAATGAGCAGTTCTTC
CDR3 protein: CASSEIRGGRNNEQFF

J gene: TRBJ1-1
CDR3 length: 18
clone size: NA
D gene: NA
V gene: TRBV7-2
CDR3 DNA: TGTGCCAGCAGCTTACGTTCAGGTGGCGGCGGGGCGTACACTGAAGCTTTCTTT
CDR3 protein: CASSLRSGGGGAYTEAFF

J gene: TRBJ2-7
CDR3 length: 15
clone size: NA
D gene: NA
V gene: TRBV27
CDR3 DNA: TGTGCCAGCAGTTTATTGGCCAGGGCTTCATACGAGCAGTACTTC
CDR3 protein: CASSLLARASYEQYF

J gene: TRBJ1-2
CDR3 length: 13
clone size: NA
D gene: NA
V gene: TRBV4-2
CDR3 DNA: TGTGCCAGCAGCCAAGAACAGAACTATGGCTACACCTTC
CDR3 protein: CASSQEQNYGYTF